The rows below give T cell receptor beta chains drawn from one sample of a study of blood T cells in healthy people across ages. TCRdb ran MiXCR on the 5' RACE reads and lists one entry per CDR3 protein. The sample consists of 790,000 or so distinct CDR3 sequences, approximately 60% of them appearing once. The sequenced sample consisted of blood. The origin of the receptors is a man aged 40-55 years in good health. CDR3s include the opening cysteine and the closing phenylalanine or tryptophan.

TRBV29-1 CSVDLGGTTAFF
TRBV25-1 CASSEWRKGGSGQETQYF
TRBV7-2 CASASPGGPDTQYF
TRBV11-1 CASRDNSDSPLHF
TRBV2 CASRRVEQYF
TRBV3-1 CASSHGTSASTDTQYF
TRBV29-1 CSTRGLLTDTQYF
TRBV6-1 CASSESGRDSLAKNIQYF
TRBV11-2 CASSLDPGPETQYF
TRBV2 CASSEAPGRGDEQYF
TRBV5-6 CASSLPQGEAFF
TRBV4-3 CASSQVQLNSPLHF
TRBV7-2 CASSEGVRAHGYTF
TRBV5-1 CASTQAGGAGANVLTF
TRBV20-1 CSASSGSGPYEQYF
TRBV5-1 CASSPGLVNIYEQYF
TRBV27 CASSISGYEQYF
TRBV9 CASSVAPAGLRTDAQYF
TRBV7-2 CASSLAGSGGQYF
TRBV9 CASSVKGSQETQYF
TRBV6-5 CASSYSRVEWPQHF
TRBV30 CAWSVRAGPLIIEKLFF
TRBV29-1 CSVEPGHGSTDTQYF
TRBV29-1 CSVKGFGDEQFF
TRBV29-1 CSVTPGANDYGYTF
TRBV5-1 CASSREGRPEGPQHF
TRBV20-1 CSAVVDTQYF
TRBV6-5 CASSYSKSASGGSNIQYF
TRBV9 CASSVAGEDWYGYTF
TRBV6-1 CASSEGASSSYF
TRBV20-1 CSARDQTGNQPQHF
TRBV6-6 CASSRPSSGSYEQYF
TRBV11-2 CASSRTGGDTQYF
TRBV14 CASSQDLIAGGGYTF
TRBV4-1 CASSQRGLADAYEQYF
TRBV28 CASSFERRTQYF
TRBV28 CASSLRLAGPTYEQYF
TRBV6-1 CASSAISGVTQYF
TRBV15 CATSTHKRTSYQETQYF
TRBV20-1 CAGRGTSAQTQYF